The rows below give T cell receptor beta chains drawn from one sample of a study of blood T cell repertoires in COVID-19. Using immunoSEQ multiplex PCR, the repertoire was profiled, and TCRdb retains in-frame clones only, with some absent. The sample lists fewer than 95,000 clones; 75% to 90% were seen once. Sequencing was carried out using peripheral blood. Source of these receptors: a male donor with acute or convalescent COVID-19. Each CDR3 is given with its conserved first and last residue. Each record gives: clone size, D gene, V gene, J gene, CDR3 length, CDR3 DNA, CDR3 protein. The D gene is left open where the match is weak. Expanded clones are given a class, and other clones once, few, many or no size at all.

>.|TRBD1|TRBV5-1|TRBJ2-1|17
TGCGCCAGCAGCTCCCCAAGGGGGACAGGGGAAAGTAATGAGCAGTTCTTC
CASSSPRGTGESNEQFF
>once|TRBD1|TRBV10-3|TRBJ1-2|14
TGTGCCACAATTGCGGGACAGGGAACCTATGGCTACACCTTC
CATIAGQGTYGYTF
>.|.|TRBV6-5|TRBJ1-6|15
TGTGCCAGCAGTTACCGGACAGAGAATAATTCACCCCTCCACTTT
CASSYRTENNSPLHF
>few|.|TRBV2|TRBJ1-2|13
TGTGCCAGCAGTACCTTCCAGGGGAATGGCTACACCTTC
CASSTFQGNGYTF
>.|.|TRBV4-1|TRBJ1-5|12
TGCGCCAGCAGCCAAAGTGATAGGCCCCAGCATTTT
CASSQSDRPQHF
>once|TRBD1|TRBV5-1|TRBJ2-2|14
TGCGCCAGCAGGACAGGGGGCGTTACCGGGGAGCTGTTTTTT
CASRTGGVTGELFF
>few|TRBD2|TRBV7-7|TRBJ2-1|15
TGTGCCAGCAGCTTAGGAGGACTAGCGGCCAATGAGCAGTTCTTC
CASSLGGLAANEQFF
>.|TRBD1|TRBV11-2|TRBJ1-1|14
TGTGCCAGCAGCTTAGATCAACAGGGGGCCGAGGCTTTCTTT
CASSLDQQGAEAFF
>.|.|TRBV7-9|TRBJ1-2|12
TGTGCCAGCAGCCCCCAGGGATATGGCTACACCTTC
CASSPQGYGYTF
>.|TRBD1|TRBV27|TRBJ1-1|13
TGTGCCAGCAGGGGACAGGGAAACACTGAAGCTTTCTTT
CASRGQGNTEAFF
>.|.|TRBV5-1|TRBJ2-1|14
TGCGCCAGCAGCTTGGCAGGCACTTACAATGAGCAGTTCTTC
CASSLAGTYNEQFF
>.|.|TRBV18|TRBJ1-6|13
TGTGCCAGCTCACCAGGACAAAATTCACCCCTCCACTTT
CASSPGQNSPLHF
>.|TRBD1|TRBV19|TRBJ1-2|17
TGTGCCAGTACATTCGGTCCGCGTCGACAGGGTCCCTATGGCTACACCTTC
CASTFGPRRQGPYGYTF
>once|.|TRBV20-1|TRBJ1-5|12
TGCAGTGCTAGTCAGGGGATGGAGCCCCAGCATTTT
CSASQGMEPQHF
>.|TRBD1|TRBV5-8|TRBJ1-1|14
TGTGCCAGCAAGGACAGGGTGCGGAACACTGAAGCTTTCTTT
CASKDRVRNTEAFF